This T cell receptor (beta chain) was sequenced in a study of cytomegalovirus exposure and HLA in healthy donors. The study, taken as a whole, reports: TCR clusters originating in the first cohort tended to co-occur in the approximately 120 validation repertoires, according to a later analysis. Rare TCR sequences predominated, though certain public TCRs were found in many donors. In vitro assays verified that three CMV-associated chains recognized CMV antigens specifically.

Turning to this clone: The target antigen is unknown.

Assay used: immunoSEQ multiplex PCR; TCRdb lists only in-frame clones, some missing. The profile shows roughly 310,000 clones, nearly 90% of them singletons. V was shortened by 2 bases and J by 8 bases, with 15 bases between the two germline ends. Germline V gene sequence: CDR1 LGHNT, CDR2 FRNRAP. This CDR3 region has 14 residues. The chain combines TRBV12-5 with TRBJ1-2, with D possibly matching TRBD1 (5 bases). The sequenced material came from PBMCs. This TCR derives from a man aged 25-40 years in good health and CMV-seronegative. CDR3 region: CASGLSYGHKGYTF. The CDR3 nucleotides read TGTGCTAGTGGTTTGTCCTACGGACATAAAGGCTACACCTTC.